This T cell receptor (beta chain) appears in the sequencing data of a study of shared clonotypes between healthy human individuals. Sequencing used immunoSEQ multiplex PCR; TCRdb keeps in-frame clones, though not all of them. Among under 550,000 clones listed, roughly 95% were seen once. Germline V gene lookup returns CDR1 MRHNA and CDR2 SNTAGT. This CDR3 region has 14 residues. V was pared by 8 bases and J by 7 bases, with 20 bases between. A single count supports this clone. The chain links TRBV6-4 to TRBJ1-2; D is unclear. Sequences were obtained from naive CD4+ T cells sorted from blood. The subset: CD45RA+ positively selected. This clonotype was sampled from a young woman in good health. CDR3 sequence: CASHMLRVSPGYTF. In DNA form, the CDR3 reads TGTGCCAGCCATATGCTCCGGGTGAGCCCTGGCTACACCTTC.